The clone carrying this TCR beta chain was observed a few times. The data stem from a study of T cells after yellow fever vaccination. CDR1 and CDR2 from the germline V gene are SGHRS and YFSETQ. The CDR3 totals 13 residues. V was cut by 2 bases and J by 6 bases, with 10 bases left in between. TCRdb called the 5' RACE reads again in MiXCR, with one record for every CDR3 protein. The sample contains some 260,000 distinct CDR3 sequences, around 5.2% of which appear only once. The gene calls are TRBV5-1 and TRBJ2-3; D uncertain. The sample consisted of CD4+ T cells sorted from PBMCs, taken on the day of the yellow fever booster vaccination. This receptor was taken from a man between 18 and 35 years old who received the YFV17D yellow fever vaccine. CDR3 DNA: TGCGCCAGCAGCTTTAGTGGGCGGGATACGCAGTATTTT. This encodes CASSFSGRDTQYF.